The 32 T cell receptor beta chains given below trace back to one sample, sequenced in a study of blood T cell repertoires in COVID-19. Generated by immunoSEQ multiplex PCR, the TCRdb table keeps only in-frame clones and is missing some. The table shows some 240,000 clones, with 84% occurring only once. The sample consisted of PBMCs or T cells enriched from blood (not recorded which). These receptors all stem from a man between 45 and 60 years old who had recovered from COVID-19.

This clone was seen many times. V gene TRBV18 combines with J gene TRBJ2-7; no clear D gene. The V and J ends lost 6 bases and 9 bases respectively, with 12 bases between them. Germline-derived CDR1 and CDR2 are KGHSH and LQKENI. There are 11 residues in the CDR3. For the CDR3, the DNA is TGTGCCAGCTCTCCCGCTAATAGGCAGTACTTC. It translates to CASSPANRQYF.

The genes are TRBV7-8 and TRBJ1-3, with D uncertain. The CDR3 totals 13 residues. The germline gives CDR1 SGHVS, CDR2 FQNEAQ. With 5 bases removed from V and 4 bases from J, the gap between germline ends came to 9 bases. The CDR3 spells CASSRRQGNTIYF. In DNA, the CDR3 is TGTGCCAGCAGCCGTCGACAAGGAAACACCATATATTTT.

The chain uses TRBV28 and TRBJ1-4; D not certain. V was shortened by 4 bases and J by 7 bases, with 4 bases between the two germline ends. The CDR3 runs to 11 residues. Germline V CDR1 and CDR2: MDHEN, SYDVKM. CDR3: CASSSREKLFF. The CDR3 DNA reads TGTGCCAGCAGTTCCCGTGAAAAACTGTTTTTT.

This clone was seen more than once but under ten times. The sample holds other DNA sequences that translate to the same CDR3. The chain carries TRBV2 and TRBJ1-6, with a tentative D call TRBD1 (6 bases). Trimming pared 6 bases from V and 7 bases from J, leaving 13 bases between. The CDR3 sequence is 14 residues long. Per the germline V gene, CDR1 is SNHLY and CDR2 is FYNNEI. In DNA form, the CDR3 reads TGTGCCAGCAGGGACAGAGTATCGAATTCACCCCTCCACTTT. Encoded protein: CASRDRVSNSPLHF.

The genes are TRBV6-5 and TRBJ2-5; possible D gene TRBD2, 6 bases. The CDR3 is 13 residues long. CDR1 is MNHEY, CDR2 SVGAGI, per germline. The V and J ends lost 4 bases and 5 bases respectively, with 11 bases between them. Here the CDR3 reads CASSLLAEETQYF. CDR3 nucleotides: TGTGCCAGCAGTTTACTAGCTGAGGAGACCCAGTACTTC.

The CDR3 region has the DNA TGTGCCAGCAGCTTAGTTCCAGGAGGGGTTAAGGAGCAGTACTTC. It translates to CASSLVPGGVKEQYF. The V and J genes are TRBV7-2 and TRBJ2-7; TRBD2 is a possible D gene (6 bases). Germline-derived CDR1 and CDR2 are SGHTA and FQGNSA. CDR3 length equals 15 residues. Trimming removed 1 base from V and 7 bases from J, with 17 bases in between.

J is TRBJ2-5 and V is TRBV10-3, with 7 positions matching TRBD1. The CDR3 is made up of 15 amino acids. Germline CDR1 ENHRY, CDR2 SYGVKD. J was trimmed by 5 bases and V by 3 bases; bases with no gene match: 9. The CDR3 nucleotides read TGTGCCATCAGTGAAGGGGGCCAGGGTCCCGAGACCCAGTACTTC. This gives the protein CAISEGGQGPETQYF.

The CDR3 here is CASSSAVLAGGYNEQFF. The CDR3 region has the DNA TGTGCCAGCAGCTCAGCGGTACTAGCGGGGGGTTACAATGAGCAGTTCTTC. The chain is built from TRBV7-2 and TRBJ2-1; 12 bases map to TRBD2. From germline, CDR1 is SGHTA and CDR2 FQGNSA. This CDR3 spans 17 amino acids. Germline trimming cut 4 bases from V and 4 bases from J; bases unmatched to any gene: 8.

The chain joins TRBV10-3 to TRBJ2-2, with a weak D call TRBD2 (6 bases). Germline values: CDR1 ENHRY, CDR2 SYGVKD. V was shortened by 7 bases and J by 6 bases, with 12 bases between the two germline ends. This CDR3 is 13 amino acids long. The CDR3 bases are TGTGCCATCATGGGGACTCGGGCCGGGGAGCTGTTTTTT. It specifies CAIMGTRAGELFF.

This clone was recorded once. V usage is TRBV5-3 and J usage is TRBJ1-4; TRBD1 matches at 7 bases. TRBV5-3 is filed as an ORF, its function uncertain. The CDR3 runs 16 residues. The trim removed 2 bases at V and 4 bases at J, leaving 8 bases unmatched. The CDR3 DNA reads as TGTGCCAGAAGCTTATTACCGGGACAGATTAATGAAAAACTGTTTTTT. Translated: CARSLLPGQINEKLFF.

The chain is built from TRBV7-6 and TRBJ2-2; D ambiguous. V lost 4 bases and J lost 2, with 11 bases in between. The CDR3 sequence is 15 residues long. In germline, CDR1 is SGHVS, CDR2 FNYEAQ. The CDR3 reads CASSSDTENTGELFF. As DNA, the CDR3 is TGTGCCAGCAGCTCCGACACCGAAAACACCGGGGAGCTGTTTTTT. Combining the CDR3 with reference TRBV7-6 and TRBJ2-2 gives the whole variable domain GAGVSQSPRYKVTKRGQDVALRCDPISGHVSLYWYRQALGQGPEFLTYFNYEAQQDKSGLPNDRFSAERPEGSISTLTIQRTEQRDSAMYRCASSSDTENTGELFFGEGSRLTVL.

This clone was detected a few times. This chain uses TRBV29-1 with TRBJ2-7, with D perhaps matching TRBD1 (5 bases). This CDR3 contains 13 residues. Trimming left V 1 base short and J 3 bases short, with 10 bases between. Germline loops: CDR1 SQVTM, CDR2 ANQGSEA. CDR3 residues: CSVEGQGLYEQYF. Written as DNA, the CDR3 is TGCAGCGTTGAAGGCCAGGGCCTCTACGAGCAGTACTTC.

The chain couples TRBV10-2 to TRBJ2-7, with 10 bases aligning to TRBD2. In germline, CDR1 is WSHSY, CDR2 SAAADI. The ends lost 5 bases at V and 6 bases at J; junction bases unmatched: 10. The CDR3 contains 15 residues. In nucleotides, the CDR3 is TGCGCCAGCAGTCGGATGAAGCGGGAGGGGAGCGAGCAGTACTTC. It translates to CASSRMKREGSEQYF.

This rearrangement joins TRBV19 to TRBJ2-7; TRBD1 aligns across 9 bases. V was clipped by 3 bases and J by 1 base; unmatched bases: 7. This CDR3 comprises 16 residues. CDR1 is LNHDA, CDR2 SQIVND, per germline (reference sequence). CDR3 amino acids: CASSMGTGLRSYEQYF. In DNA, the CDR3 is TGTGCCAGTAGTATGGGGACAGGGCTAAGGTCCTACGAGCAGTACTTC.

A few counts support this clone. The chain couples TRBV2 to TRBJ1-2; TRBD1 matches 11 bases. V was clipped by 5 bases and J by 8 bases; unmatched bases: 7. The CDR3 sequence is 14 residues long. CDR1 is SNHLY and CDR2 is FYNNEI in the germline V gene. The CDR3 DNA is TGTGCCAGCAGTCCGGACAGGGGGCGGGTAGGCTACACCTTC. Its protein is CASSPDRGRVGYTF.

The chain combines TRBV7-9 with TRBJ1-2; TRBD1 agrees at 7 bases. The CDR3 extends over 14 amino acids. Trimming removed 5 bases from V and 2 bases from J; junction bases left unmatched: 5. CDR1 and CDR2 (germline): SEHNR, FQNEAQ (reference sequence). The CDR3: CASSHEGANYGYTF. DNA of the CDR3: TGTGCCAGCAGCCACGAGGGGGCGAACTATGGCTACACCTTC.

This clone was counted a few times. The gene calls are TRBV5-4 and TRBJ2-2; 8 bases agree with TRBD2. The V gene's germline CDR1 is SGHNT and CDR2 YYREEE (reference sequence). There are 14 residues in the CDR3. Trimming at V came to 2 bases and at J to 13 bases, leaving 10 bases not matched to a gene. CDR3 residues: CASSLRGRLAGLFF. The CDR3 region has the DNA TGTGCCAGCAGCTTACGAGGCCGTCTAGCGGGGCTGTTTTTT.

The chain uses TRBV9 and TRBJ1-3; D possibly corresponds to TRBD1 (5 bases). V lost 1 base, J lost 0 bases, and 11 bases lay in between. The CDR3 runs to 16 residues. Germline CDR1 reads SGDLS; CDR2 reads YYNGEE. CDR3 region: CASSVQGGTSGNTIYF. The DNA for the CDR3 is TGTGCCAGCAGCGTACAGGGAGGTACCTCTGGAAACACCATATATTTT.

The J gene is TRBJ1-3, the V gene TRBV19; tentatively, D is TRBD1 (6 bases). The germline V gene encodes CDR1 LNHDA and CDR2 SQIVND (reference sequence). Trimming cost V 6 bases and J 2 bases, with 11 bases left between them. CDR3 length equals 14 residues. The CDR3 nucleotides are TGTGCCAGTAGAAACAGGGTAACTGGAAACACCATATATTTT. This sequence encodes CASRNRVTGNTIYF.

The CDR3 nucleotides are TGTGCCAGCTCACATTCCGGGACAGGGGGCGCCGAGCAGTACTTC. It encodes CASSHSGTGGAEQYF. The rearrangement uses TRBV18 and TRBJ2-7, with 12 bases that match TRBD1. Germline CDR1 KGHSH, CDR2 LQKENI. Trimming at V came to 4 bases and at J to 6 bases, leaving 7 bases not matched to a gene. The CDR3 runs 15 residues.

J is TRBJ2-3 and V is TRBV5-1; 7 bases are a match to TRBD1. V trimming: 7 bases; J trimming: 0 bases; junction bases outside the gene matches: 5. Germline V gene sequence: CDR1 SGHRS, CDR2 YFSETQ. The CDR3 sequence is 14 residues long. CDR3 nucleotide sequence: TGCGCCAGCTATCCGGGACAGAGCACAGATACGCAGTATTTT. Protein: CASYPGQSTDTQYF.

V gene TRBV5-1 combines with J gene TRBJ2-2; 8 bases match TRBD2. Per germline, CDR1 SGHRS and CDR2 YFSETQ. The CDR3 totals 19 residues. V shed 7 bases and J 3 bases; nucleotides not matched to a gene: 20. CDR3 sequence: CASPYSGTRGSPDTGELFF. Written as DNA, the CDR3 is TGCGCCAGCCCCTACTCCGGGACTAGGGGATCCCCGGACACCGGGGAGCTGTTTTTT.

The CDR3 nucleotides are TGTGCTAGTGGTTTGCAACATTGGGTAGCGGGGGTTCCCAGCACCGGGGAGCTGTTTTTT. This sequence encodes CASGLQHWVAGVPSTGELFF. The chain combines TRBV12-5 with TRBJ2-2, with 9 bases that match TRBD2. The CDR3 is 20 residues long. Germline trimming cut 2 bases from V and 4 bases from J; bases unmatched to any gene: 17. The germline gives CDR1 LGHNT, CDR2 FRNRAP.

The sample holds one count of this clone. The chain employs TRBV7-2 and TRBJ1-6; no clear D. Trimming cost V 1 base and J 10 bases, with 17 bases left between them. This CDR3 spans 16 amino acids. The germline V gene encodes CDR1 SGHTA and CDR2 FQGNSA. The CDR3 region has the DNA TGTGCCAGCAGCTTAGGGTTGGGGAGACTTGGCTCACCCCTCCACTTT. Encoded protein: CASSLGLGRLGSPLHF.

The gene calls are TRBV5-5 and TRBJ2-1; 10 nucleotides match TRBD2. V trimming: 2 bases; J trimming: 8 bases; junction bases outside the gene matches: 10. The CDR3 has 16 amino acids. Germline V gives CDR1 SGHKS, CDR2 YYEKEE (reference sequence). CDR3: CASSLSGLALVDEQFF. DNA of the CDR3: TGTGCCAGCAGCTTATCGGGACTAGCGTTGGTGGATGAGCAGTTCTTC.

This chain's CDR3 is CASSISQGGTEAFF. In nucleotides, the CDR3 is TGTGCCAGTAGCATCTCACAGGGTGGGACTGAAGCTTTCTTT. V usage is TRBV19 and J usage is TRBJ1-1; a weak D match, TRBD1 (6 bases). Germline CDR1 is LNHDA and CDR2 is SQIVND (reference sequence). V gave up 6 bases and J gave up 5 bases, with 16 bases separating them. The CDR3 totals 14 residues.

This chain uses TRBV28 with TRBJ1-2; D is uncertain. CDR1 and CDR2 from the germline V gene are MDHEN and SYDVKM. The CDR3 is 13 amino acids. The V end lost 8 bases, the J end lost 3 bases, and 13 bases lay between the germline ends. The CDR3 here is CASVPSMDYGYTF. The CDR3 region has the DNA TGTGCCAGCGTCCCTAGCATGGACTATGGCTACACCTTC.

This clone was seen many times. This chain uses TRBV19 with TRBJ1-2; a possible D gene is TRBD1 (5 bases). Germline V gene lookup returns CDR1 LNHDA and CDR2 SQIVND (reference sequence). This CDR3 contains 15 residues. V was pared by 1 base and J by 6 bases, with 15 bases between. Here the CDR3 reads CASSIVFGGTDGYTF. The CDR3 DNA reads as TGTGCCAGTAGTATAGTGTTCGGGGGTACGGATGGCTACACCTTC.

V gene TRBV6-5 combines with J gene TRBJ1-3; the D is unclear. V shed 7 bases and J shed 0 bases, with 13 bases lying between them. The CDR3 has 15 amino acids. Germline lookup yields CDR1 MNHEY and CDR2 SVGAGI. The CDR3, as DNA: TGTGCCAGCACCCCTCGGAGAGACTCTGGAAACACCATATATTTT. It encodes CASTPRRDSGNTIYF.

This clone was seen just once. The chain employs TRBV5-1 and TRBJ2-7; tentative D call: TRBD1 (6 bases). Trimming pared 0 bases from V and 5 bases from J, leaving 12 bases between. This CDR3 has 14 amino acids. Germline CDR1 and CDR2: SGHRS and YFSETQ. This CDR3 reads CASSLEGGPNEQYF. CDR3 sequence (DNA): TGCGCCAGCAGCTTGGAAGGGGGTCCCAACGAGCAGTACTTC.

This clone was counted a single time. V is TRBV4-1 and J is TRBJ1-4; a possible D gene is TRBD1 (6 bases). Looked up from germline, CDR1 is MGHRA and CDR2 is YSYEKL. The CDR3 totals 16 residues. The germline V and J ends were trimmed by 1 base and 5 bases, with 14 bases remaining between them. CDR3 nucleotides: TGCGCCAGCAGCCAAGGAGCCGGGACAAAAAATGAAAAACTGTTTTTT. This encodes CASSQGAGTKNEKLFF.

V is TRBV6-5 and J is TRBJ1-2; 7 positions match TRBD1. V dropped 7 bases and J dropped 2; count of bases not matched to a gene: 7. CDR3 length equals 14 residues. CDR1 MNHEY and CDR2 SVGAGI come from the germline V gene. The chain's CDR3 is CASIPTGSNYGYTF. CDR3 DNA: TGTGCCAGCATCCCGACAGGGTCGAACTATGGCTACACCTTC.